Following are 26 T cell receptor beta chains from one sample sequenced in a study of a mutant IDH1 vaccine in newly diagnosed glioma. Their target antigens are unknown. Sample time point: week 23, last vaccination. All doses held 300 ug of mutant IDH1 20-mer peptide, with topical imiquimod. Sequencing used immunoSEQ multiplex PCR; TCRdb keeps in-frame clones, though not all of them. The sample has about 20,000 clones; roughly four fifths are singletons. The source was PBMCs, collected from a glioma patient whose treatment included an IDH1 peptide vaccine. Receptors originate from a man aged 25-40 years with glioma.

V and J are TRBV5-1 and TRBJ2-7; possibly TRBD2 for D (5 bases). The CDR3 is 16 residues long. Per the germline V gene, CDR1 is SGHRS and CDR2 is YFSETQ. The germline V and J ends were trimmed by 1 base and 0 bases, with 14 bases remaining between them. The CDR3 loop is CASSLLLATSSYEQYF. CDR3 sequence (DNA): TGCGCCAGCAGCTTGCTCTTAGCCACTAGCTCCTACGAGCAGTACTTC.

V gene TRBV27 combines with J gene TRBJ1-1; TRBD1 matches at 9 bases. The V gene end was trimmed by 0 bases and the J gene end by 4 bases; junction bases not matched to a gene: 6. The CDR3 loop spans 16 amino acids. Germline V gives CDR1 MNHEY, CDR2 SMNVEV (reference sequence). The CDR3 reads CASSLSGQGPGTEAFF. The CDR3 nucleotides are TGTGCCAGCAGTTTATCGGGACAGGGACCAGGCACTGAAGCTTTCTTT.

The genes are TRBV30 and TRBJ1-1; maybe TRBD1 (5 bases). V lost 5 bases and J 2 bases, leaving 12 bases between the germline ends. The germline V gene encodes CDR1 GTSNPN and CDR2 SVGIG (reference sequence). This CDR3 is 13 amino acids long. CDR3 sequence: CAWGAALNTEAFF. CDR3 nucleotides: TGTGCCTGGGGGGCGGCCCTCAACACTGAAGCTTTCTTT.

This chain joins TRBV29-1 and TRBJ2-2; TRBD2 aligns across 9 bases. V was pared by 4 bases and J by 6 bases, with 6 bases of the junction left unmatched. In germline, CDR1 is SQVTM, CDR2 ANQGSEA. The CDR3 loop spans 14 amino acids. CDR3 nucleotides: TGCAGCGTTGCGCGGGAGGGCCCCCCCGGGGAGCTGTTTTTT. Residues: CSVAREGPPGELFF.

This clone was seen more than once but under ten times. CDR3: CASSATTMYQETQYF. In DNA, the CDR3 is TGTGCCAGCAGCGCTACCACGATGTACCAAGAGACCCAGTACTTC. The chain recombines TRBV7-9 with TRBJ2-5; D unresolved. This CDR3 contains 15 residues. Trimming took off 5 bases at V and 0 bases at J, with 13 bases between the two ends. CDR1 and CDR2 (germline): SEHNR, FQNEAQ (reference sequence).

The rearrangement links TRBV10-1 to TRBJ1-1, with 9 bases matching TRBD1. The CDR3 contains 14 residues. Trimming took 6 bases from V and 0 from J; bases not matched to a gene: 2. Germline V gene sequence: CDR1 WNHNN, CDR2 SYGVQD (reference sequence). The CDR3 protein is CASRTGGLNTEAFF. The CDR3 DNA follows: TGCGCCAGCAGGACAGGGGGTCTGAACACTGAAGCTTTCTTT.

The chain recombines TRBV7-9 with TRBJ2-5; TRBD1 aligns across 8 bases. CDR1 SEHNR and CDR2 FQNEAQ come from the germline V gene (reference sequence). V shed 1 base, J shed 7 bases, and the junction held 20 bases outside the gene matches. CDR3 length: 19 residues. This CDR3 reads CASSLVRWGQARSEGTQYF. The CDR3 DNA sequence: TGTGCCAGCAGCTTAGTACGGTGGGGACAGGCTAGGAGTGAGGGGACCCAGTACTTC.

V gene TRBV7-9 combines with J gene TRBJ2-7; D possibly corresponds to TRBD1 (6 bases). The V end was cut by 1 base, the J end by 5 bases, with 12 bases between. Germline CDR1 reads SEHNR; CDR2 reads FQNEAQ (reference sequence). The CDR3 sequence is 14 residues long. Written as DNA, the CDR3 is TGTGCCAGCAGCTTAGGGCAGGGGCCCCACGAGCAGTACTTC. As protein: CASSLGQGPHEQYF.

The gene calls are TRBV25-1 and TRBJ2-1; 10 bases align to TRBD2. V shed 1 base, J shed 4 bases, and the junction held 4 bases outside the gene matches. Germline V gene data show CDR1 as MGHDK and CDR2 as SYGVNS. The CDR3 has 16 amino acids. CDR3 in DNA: TGTGCCAGCAGTGAATGGGAGCGGGAGGGATACAATGAGCAGTTCTTC. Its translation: CASSEWEREGYNEQFF.

CDR3 coding DNA: TGTGCCAGCAGGGGCCGACCGACCTCTGGAAACACCATATATTTT. This sequence encodes CASRGRPTSGNTIYF. The chain is built from TRBV6-5 and TRBJ1-3; no reliable D call. CDR3 length: 15 amino acids. Germline V lookup: CDR1 MNHEY, CDR2 SVGAGI. V was pared by 6 bases and J by 0 bases, with 12 bases between.

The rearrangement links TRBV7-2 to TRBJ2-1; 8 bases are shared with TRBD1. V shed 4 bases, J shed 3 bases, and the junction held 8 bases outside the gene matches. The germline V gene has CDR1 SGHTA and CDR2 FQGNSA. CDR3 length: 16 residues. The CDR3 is CASSSMRDRIYNEQFF. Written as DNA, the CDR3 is TGTGCCAGCAGCTCTATGAGGGACAGGATCTACAATGAGCAGTTCTTC.

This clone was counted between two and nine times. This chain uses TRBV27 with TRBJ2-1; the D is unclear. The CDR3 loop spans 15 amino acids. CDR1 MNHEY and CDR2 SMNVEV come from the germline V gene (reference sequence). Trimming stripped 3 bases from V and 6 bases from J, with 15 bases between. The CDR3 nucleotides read TGTGCCAGCAGTTTTGGTCCAAGCCGGCTCAATGAGCAGTTCTTC. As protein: CASSFGPSRLNEQFF.

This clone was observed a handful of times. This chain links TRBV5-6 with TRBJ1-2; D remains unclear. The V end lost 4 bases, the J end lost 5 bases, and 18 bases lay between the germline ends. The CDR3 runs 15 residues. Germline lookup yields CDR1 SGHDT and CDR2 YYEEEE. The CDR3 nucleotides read TGTGCCAGCAGCCCTTTTAGCACACGGATTTATGGCTACACCTTC. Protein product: CASSPFSTRIYGYTF.

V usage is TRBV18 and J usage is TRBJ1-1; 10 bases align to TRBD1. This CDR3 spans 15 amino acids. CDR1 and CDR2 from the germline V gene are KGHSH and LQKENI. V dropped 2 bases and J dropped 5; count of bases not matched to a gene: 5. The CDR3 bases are TGTGCCAGCTCACCAGACAGGGGGCGGTGGACTGAAGCTTTCTTT. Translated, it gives CASSPDRGRWTEAFF.

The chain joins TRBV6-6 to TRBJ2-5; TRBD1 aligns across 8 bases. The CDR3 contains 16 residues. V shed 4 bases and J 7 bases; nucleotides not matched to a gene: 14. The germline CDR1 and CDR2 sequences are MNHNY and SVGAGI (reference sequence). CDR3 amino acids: CASSSQGAPVIGTQYF. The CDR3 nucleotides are TGTGCCAGCAGTTCCCAGGGGGCCCCAGTTATTGGGACCCAGTACTTC.

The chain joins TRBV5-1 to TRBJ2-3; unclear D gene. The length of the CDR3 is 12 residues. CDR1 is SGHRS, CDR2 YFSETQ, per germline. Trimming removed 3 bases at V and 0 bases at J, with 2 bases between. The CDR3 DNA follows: TGCGCCAGCAGCTGGAGCACAGATACGCAGTATTTT. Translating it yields CASSWSTDTQYF.

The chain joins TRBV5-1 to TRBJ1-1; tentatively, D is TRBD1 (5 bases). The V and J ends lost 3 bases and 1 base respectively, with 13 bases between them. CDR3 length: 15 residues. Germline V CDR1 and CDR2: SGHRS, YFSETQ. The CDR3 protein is CASSSTRDGNTEAFF. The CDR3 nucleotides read TGCGCCAGCAGCTCAACCCGGGACGGGAACACTGAAGCTTTCTTT.

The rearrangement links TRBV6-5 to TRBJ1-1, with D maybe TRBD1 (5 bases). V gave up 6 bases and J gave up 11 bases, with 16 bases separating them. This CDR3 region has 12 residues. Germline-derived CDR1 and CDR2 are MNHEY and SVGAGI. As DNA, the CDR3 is TGTGCCAGCAGCTCCGGACGGGGCTGGGCTTTCTTT. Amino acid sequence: CASSSGRGWAFF.

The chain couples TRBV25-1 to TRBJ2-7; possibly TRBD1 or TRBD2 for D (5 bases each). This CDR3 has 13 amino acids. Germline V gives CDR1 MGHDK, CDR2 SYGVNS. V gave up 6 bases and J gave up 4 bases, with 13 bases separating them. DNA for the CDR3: TGTGCCAGCAGGGGACCCCTCGTGTACGAGCAGTACTTC. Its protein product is CASRGPLVYEQYF.

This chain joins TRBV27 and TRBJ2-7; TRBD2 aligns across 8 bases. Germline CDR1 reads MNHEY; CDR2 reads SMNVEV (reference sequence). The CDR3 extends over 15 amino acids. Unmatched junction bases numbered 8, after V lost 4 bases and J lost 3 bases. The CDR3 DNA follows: TGTGCCAGCAGTTCCCTACAGCGGGGGAACTACGAGCAGTACTTC. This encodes CASSSLQRGNYEQYF.

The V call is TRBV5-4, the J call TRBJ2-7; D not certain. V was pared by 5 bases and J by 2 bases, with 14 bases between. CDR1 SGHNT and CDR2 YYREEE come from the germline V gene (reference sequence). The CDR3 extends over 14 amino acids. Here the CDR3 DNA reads TGTGCCAGCAGGCCCGCGGTGGGAACCTACGAGCAGTACTTC. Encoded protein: CASRPAVGTYEQYF.

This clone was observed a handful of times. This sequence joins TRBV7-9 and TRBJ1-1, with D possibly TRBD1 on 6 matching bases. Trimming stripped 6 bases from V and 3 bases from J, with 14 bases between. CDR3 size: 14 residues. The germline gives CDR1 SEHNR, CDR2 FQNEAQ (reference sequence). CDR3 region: CASRTGTKDTEAFF. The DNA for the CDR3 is TGTGCCAGCAGGACCGGGACAAAGGACACTGAAGCTTTCTTT. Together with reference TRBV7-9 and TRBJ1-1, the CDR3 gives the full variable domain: DTGVSQNPRHKITKRGQNVTFRCDPISEHNRLYWYRQTLGQGPEFLTYFQNEAQLEKSRLLSDRFSAERPKGSFSTLEIQRTEQGDSAMYLCASRTGTKDTEAFFGQGTRLTVV.

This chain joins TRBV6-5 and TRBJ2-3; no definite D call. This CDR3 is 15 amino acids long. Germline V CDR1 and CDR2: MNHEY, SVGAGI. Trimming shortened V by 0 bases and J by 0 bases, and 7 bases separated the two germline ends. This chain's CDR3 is CASSYSRTSTDTQYF. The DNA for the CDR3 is TGTGCCAGCAGTTACTCGCGTACAAGCACAGATACGCAGTATTTT.

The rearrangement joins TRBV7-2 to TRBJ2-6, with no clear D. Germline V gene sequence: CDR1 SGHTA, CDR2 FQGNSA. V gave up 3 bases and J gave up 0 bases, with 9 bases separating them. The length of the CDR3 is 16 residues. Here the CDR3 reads CASSFDTLSGANVLTF. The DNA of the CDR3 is TGTGCCAGCAGCTTCGACACGCTCTCTGGGGCCAACGTCCTGACTTTC.

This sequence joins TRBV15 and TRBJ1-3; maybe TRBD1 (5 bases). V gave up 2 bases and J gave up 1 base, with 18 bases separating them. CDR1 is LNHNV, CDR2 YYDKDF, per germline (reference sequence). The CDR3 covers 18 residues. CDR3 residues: CATSRTRAGTHSGNTIYF. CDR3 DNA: TGTGCCACCAGCAGAACCCGAGCCGGGACCCATTCTGGAAACACCATATATTTT. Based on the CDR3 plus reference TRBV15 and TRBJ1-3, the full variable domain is DAMVIQNPRYQVTQFGKPVTLSCSQTLNHNVMYWYQQKSSQAPKLLFHYYDKDFNNEADTPDNFQSRRPNTSFCFLDIRSPGLGDTAMYLCATSRTRAGTHSGNTIYFGEGSWLTVV.

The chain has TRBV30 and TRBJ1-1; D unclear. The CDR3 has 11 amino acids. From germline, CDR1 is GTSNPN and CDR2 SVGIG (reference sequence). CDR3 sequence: CVASENTEAFF. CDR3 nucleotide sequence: TGTGTCGCAAGCGAGAACACTGAAGCTTTCTTT.